This T cell receptor (beta chain) was observed in a study of response to subunit inactivated influenza vaccine. The CDR3 is 14 residues long. V lost 6 bases to trimming and J lost 7 bases; unmatched junction nucleotides: 9. CDR1 and CDR2 from the germline V gene are SNHLY and FYNNEI. Regarding the study as a whole: Researchers suggested that each seasonal influenza vaccination recruits few new T cells.

One entry per CDR3 protein, called by TCRdb with MiXCR from the RT-PCR reads. The repertoire has approximately 530,000 distinct CDR3 sequences, about an eighth of them found once; the top ten carry around 12%. Note on this clonotype: The target antigen is unknown.

V usage is TRBV2 and J usage is TRBJ2-7, with TRBD1 identical over 10 bases. The sequence was obtained from a man aged 50 to 59 who received an inactivated influenza vaccine. The sample here was PBMCs from blood, taken 45 days after vaccination. The CDR3 is CASRPGQGLQEQYF. For the CDR3, the DNA is TGTGCCAGCAGACCGGGACAGGGGCTTCAGGAGCAGTACTTC.